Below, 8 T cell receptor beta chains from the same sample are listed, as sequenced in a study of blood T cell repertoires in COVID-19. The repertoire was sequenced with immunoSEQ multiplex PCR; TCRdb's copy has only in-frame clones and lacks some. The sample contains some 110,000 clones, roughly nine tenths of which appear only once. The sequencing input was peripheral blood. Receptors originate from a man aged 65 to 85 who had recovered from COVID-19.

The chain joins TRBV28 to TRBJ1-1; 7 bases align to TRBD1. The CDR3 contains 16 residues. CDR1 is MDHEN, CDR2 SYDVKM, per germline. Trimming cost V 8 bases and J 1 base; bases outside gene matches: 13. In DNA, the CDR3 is TGTGCCAGCCATCGACAGGGAGGTCTAGGGAACACTGAAGCTTTCTTT. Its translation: CASHRQGGLGNTEAFF.

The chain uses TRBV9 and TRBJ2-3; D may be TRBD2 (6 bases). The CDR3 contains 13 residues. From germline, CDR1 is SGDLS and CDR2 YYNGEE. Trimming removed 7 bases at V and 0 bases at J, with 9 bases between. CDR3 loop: CASGAGSTDTQYF. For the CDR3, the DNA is TGTGCCAGCGGCGCGGGGAGCACAGATACGCAGTATTTT.

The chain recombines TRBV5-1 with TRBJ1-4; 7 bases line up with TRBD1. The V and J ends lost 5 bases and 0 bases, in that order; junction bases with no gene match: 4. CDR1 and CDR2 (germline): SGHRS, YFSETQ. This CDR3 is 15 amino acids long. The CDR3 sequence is CASRFQGATNEKLFF. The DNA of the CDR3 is TGCGCCAGCAGGTTTCAGGGGGCAACTAATGAAAAACTGTTTTTT.

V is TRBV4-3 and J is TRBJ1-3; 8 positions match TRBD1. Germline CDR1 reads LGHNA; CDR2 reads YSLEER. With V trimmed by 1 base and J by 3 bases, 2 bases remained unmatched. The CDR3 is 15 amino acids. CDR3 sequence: CASSQGDRSGNTIYF. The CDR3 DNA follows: TGCGCCAGCAGCCAAGGGGACAGGAGTGGAAACACCATATATTTT.

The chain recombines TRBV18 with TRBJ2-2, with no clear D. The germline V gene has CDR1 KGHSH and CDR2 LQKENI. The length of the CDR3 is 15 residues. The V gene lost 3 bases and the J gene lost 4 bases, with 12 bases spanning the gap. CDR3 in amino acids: CASSPVLDGTGELFF. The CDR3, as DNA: TGTGCCAGCTCACCGGTCCTAGACGGCACCGGGGAGCTGTTTTTT.

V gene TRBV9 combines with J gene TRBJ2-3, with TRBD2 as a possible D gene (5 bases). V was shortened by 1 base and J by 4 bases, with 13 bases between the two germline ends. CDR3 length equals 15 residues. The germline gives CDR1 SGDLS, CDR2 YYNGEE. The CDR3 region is CASSVFSDFSDTQYF. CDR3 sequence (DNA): TGTGCCAGCAGCGTATTTAGCGACTTTTCAGATACGCAGTATTTT.

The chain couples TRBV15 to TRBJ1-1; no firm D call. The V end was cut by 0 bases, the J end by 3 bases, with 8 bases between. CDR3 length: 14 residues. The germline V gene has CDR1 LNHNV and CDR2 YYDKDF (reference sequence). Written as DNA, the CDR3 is TGTGCCACCAGCAGAGATCTCGCAGACACTGAAGCTTTCTTT. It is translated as CATSRDLADTEAFF. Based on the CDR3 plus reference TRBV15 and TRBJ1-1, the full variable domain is DAMVIQNPRYQVTQFGKPVTLSCSQTLNHNVMYWYQQKSSQAPKLLFHYYDKDFNNEADTPDNFQSRRPNTSFCFLDIRSPGLGDTAMYLCATSRDLADTEAFFGQGTRLTVV.

The CDR3 DNA reads TGCGCCAGCAGCTTGGGTTCGACAGGGGGCAAAAACATTCAGTACTTC. Translated: CASSLGSTGGKNIQYF. The chain links TRBV5-1 to TRBJ2-4; TRBD1 aligns across 9 bases. The CDR3 covers 16 residues. CDR1 SGHRS and CDR2 YFSETQ come from the germline V gene. Trimming cost V 0 bases and J 3 bases; bases outside gene matches: 4.